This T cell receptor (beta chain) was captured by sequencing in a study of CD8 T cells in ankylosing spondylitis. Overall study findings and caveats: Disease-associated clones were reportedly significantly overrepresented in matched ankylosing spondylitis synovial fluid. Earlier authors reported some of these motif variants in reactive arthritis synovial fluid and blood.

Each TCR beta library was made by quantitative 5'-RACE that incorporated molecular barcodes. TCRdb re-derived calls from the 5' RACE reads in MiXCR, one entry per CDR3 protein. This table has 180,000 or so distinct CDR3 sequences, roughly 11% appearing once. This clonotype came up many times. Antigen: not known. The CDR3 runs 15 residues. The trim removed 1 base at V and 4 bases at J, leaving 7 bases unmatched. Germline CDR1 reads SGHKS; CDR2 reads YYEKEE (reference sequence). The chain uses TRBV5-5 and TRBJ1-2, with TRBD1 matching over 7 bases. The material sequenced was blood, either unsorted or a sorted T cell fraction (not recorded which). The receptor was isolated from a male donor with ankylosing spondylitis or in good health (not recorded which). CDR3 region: CASSLTQDRVYGYTF. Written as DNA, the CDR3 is TGTGCCAGCAGCTTGACTCAAGACAGGGTCTATGGCTACACCTTC.